One sample yielded the 25 T cell receptor beta chains listed below, sequenced in a study of cytomegalovirus exposure and HLA in healthy donors. PCR primers comprised 60 Vbeta and 13 Jbeta primers. The protocol was immunoSEQ multiplex PCR, while the TCRdb copy is restricted to in-frame clones and leaves out a portion. The sample lists roughly 78,000 clones; over 55% were seen once. The sequenced material came from PBMCs. The receptors come from a man aged 30 to 45 in good health and CMV-seropositive.

The chain has TRBV7-2 and TRBJ2-7; the match to TRBD2 covers 7 bases. This CDR3 is built from 14 residues. Trimming removed 7 bases from V and 3 bases from J; junction bases left unmatched: 9. CDR1 is SGHTA and CDR2 is FQGNSA in the germline V gene. The CDR3 region has the DNA TGTGCCAGCACCCTACCGGGACTACACTACGAGCAGTACTTC. It yields the protein CASTLPGLHYEQYF.

V gene TRBV27 combines with J gene TRBJ1-1; 8 nucleotides agree with TRBD1. The CDR3 runs 15 residues. Germline V gene data show CDR1 as MNHEY and CDR2 as SMNVEV (reference sequence). J was trimmed by 5 bases and V by 4 bases; bases with no gene match: 9. The CDR3 here is CASSSGARTGTEAFF. DNA of the CDR3: TGTGCCAGCAGTTCGGGGGCGCGGACAGGGACTGAAGCTTTCTTT.

The chain uses TRBV9 and TRBJ1-5, with D possibly matching TRBD1 (5 bases). The CDR3 spans 13 residues. Looked up from germline, CDR1 is SGDLS and CDR2 is YYNGEE. Trimming removed 4 bases at V and 7 bases at J, with 12 bases between. CDR3 DNA sequence: TGTGCCAGCAGCTCCGATCGGGGGCAGCCCCAGCATTTT. Amino acids: CASSSDRGQPQHF.

The chain links TRBV29-1 to TRBJ1-2; TRBD1 matches at 10 bases. The CDR3 consists of 14 residues. With V trimmed by 7 bases and J by 6 bases, 11 bases remained unmatched. Germline-derived CDR1 and CDR2 are SQVTM and ANQGSEA. The CDR3 loop reads CSDQAKGQGNGYTF. For the CDR3, the DNA is TGCAGCGATCAAGCAAAGGGACAGGGGAATGGCTACACCTTC.

The chain recombines TRBV4-1 with TRBJ2-3, with TRBD1 as a possible D gene (5 bases). V lost 1 base and J lost 3, with 14 bases in between. CDR1 and CDR2 (germline): MGHRA, YSYEKL. The CDR3 consists of 16 residues. Here the CDR3 DNA reads TGCGCCAGCAGCCAAGCAGTCGGCAGGGTAACAGATACGCAGTATTTT. Translation gives CASSQAVGRVTDTQYF.

This chain uses TRBV5-1 with TRBJ2-5; possibly TRBD1 for D (5 bases). The tail of the sequence fits TRBJ2-7 better, so the J call may be wrong. The CDR3 is 14 amino acids. CDR1 and CDR2 (germline): SGHRS, YFSETQ. CDR3 nucleotides: TGCGCCAGCAGCTTGGTGGCAGGGCTAAACGAGCAGTACTTC. Its translation: CASSLVAGLNEQYF.

The chain is built from TRBV28 and TRBJ1-1, with 8 bases that match TRBD1. The CDR3 is 18 residues long. The V gene's germline CDR1 is MDHEN and CDR2 SYDVKM. J gave up 3 bases and V 7 bases, and 19 bases lay outside the gene matches. CDR3 region: CASIGTGKWGSKDTEAFF. CDR3 in DNA: TGTGCCAGCATTGGGACAGGTAAATGGGGCAGCAAGGACACTGAAGCTTTCTTT.

The chain has TRBV5-1 and TRBJ2-7, with D tentatively TRBD2 (5 bases). Trimming removed 4 bases at V and 2 bases at J, with 16 bases between. Germline V CDR1 and CDR2: SGHRS, YFSETQ. This CDR3 is 15 amino acids long. CDR3 in amino acids: CASSQAGGSTYEQYF. The CDR3 nucleotides read TGCGCCAGCAGCCAGGCGGGTGGGAGTACCTACGAGCAGTACTTC.

The chain is built from TRBV30 and TRBJ2-5; 7 bases fit TRBD2. The CDR3 is 13 residues long. V lost 3 bases and J lost 1; bases outside the gene matches: 2. Per germline, CDR1 GTSNPN and CDR2 SVGIG (reference sequence). The CDR3 loop is CAWRPGGQETQYF. The CDR3 nucleotides read TGTGCCTGGAGGCCGGGAGGCCAAGAGACCCAGTACTTC.

This clone was detected only a few times. This chain joins TRBV2 and TRBJ1-1; D is ambiguous. The germline V and J ends were trimmed by 7 bases and 4 bases, with 10 bases remaining between them. Germline V gene data show CDR1 as SNHLY and CDR2 as FYNNEI. The CDR3 is made up of 12 amino acids. This CDR3 is CASKEGGTEAFF. CDR3 bases: TGTGCCAGCAAGGAGGGAGGCACTGAAGCTTTCTTT.

In this sample, this clone turned up once. The chain is built from TRBV11-3 and TRBJ1-1; D call uncertain. The ends were cut back, 1 base at V and 5 bases at J, with 14 bases in the middle. Germline V gene sequence: CDR1 SGHNT, CDR2 YENEEA. The CDR3 is 15 amino acids. CDR3 sequence: CASSLGWRSGTEAFF. The CDR3 nucleotides are TGTGCCAGCAGCTTAGGGTGGAGATCTGGGACTGAAGCTTTCTTT.

V is TRBV6-4 and J is TRBJ2-3, with TRBD2 as a possible D gene (6 bases). CDR1 MRHNA and CDR2 SNTAGT come from the germline V gene. The V gene lost 5 bases and the J gene lost 4 bases, with 10 bases spanning the gap. The CDR3 has 13 residues. DNA of the CDR3: TGTGCCAGCAGTCAGGACTACTCAGATACGCAGTATTTT. The encoded protein is CASSQDYSDTQYF.

CDR3 nucleotides: TGTGCCAGTAGTACCCCCGTCCGGCGGATGAACACTGAAGCTTTCTTT. Translated: CASSTPVRRMNTEAFF. The chain combines TRBV19 with TRBJ1-1; D is uncertain. The CDR3 extends over 16 amino acids. Germline V gene lookup returns CDR1 LNHDA and CDR2 SQIVND (reference sequence). The germline V and J ends were trimmed by 4 bases and 0 bases, with 15 bases remaining between them.

The chain recombines TRBV4-2 with TRBJ1-1; TRBD1 agrees at 9 bases. The CDR3 is 15 amino acids. The junction had 6 bases not matched to a gene; V was cut back by 4 bases and J by 3 bases. The germline V gene encodes CDR1 LGHNA and CDR2 YNFKEQ. The CDR3, as DNA: TGTGCCAGCAGCCCAAGAAGGACAGGGGACACTGAAGCTTTCTTT. This translates into CASSPRRTGDTEAFF.

The chain joins TRBV11-2 to TRBJ2-7, with TRBD1 matching over 8 bases. Germline CDR1 is SGHAT and CDR2 is FQNNGV. CDR3 length: 14 residues. Losses at the gene ends were 2 bases for V and 5 bases for J; bases not matched to a gene: 5. Here the CDR3 reads CASSLQGAVDEQYF. In DNA, the CDR3 is TGTGCCAGCAGCTTACAGGGGGCGGTTGACGAGCAGTACTTC.

The chain recombines TRBV11-2 with TRBJ2-1, with TRBD1 matching over 8 bases. V was clipped by 2 bases and J by 7 bases; unmatched bases: 7. Germline CDR1 reads SGHAT; CDR2 reads FQNNGV. The CDR3 is 15 residues long. The CDR3 protein is CASSLLGQGWNEQFF. DNA for the CDR3: TGTGCCAGCAGCTTACTCGGACAGGGTTGGAATGAGCAGTTCTTC.

The V and J genes are TRBV6-4 and TRBJ1-2; D remains ambiguous. The germline V gene encodes CDR1 MRHNA and CDR2 SNTAGT. V lost 0 bases and J lost 8, with 16 bases in between. The CDR3 has 15 residues. The CDR3 loop reads CASSDSRGGGMGYTF. Here the CDR3 DNA reads TGTGCCAGCAGTGACTCGAGAGGTGGCGGAATGGGCTACACCTTC.

The table lists this clone with a count of one. V and J are TRBV5-5 and TRBJ2-5; TRBD2 agrees at 7 bases. The CDR3 is 16 amino acids. V gave up 0 bases and J gave up 2 bases; unmatched junction bases: 7. Germline V lookup: CDR1 SGHKS, CDR2 YYEKEE (reference sequence). The CDR3 region has the DNA TGTGCCAGCAGCTTGGAAGGTATTAGCGGGCAAGAGACCCAGTACTTC. Its translation is CASSLEGISGQETQYF.

V is TRBV5-6 and J is TRBJ2-2, with 7 nucleotides matching TRBD2. This CDR3 region has 16 residues. Losses at the gene ends were 4 bases for V and 5 bases for J; bases not matched to a gene: 11. CDR1 is SGHDT and CDR2 is YYEEEE in the germline V gene. The CDR3 protein is CASSEQGAGGTGELFF. CDR3 coding DNA: TGTGCCAGCAGCGAGCAAGGAGCCGGGGGGACCGGGGAGCTGTTTTTT.

This chain links TRBV6-4 with TRBJ2-1, with a tentative D call TRBD2 (6 bases). Trimming pared 0 bases from V and 0 bases from J, leaving 9 bases between. Germline values: CDR1 MRHNA, CDR2 SNTAGT. The CDR3 runs to 16 residues. The CDR3 loop reads CASSDSKTSSYNEQFF. CDR3 coding DNA: TGTGCCAGCAGTGACTCAAAGACTAGCTCCTACAATGAGCAGTTCTTC.

This clone was recorded a few times. The chain links TRBV2 to TRBJ2-1; 8 bases map to TRBD1. CDR3 length: 16 amino acids. Germline assignment: CDR1 SNHLY and CDR2 FYNNEI. Trimming took 5 bases from V and 3 from J; bases not matched to a gene: 9. The CDR3, as DNA: TGTGCCAGCAGTCCACCGGGACAGGTGAACTACAATGAGCAGTTCTTC. Translation gives CASSPPGQVNYNEQFF.

CDR3 loop: CASSPTSGTANYGYTF. The CDR3 coding sequence is TGTGCCAGCAGCCCGACGTCCGGGACAGCTAACTATGGCTACACCTTC. This chain connects TRBV5-5 to TRBJ1-2, with 7 nucleotides matching TRBD1. Germline values: CDR1 SGHKS, CDR2 YYEKEE (reference sequence). The CDR3 has 16 residues. The ends lost 4 bases at V and 0 bases at J; junction bases unmatched: 9.

The rearrangement links TRBV5-6 to TRBJ1-5, with a tentative D call TRBD1 (5 bases). The ends were cut back, 0 bases at V and 6 bases at J, with 19 bases in the middle. CDR1 is SGHDT and CDR2 is YYEEEE in the germline V gene. The CDR3 extends over 17 amino acids. CDR3 protein: CASSLAGGRVIGQPQHF. Written as DNA, the CDR3 is TGTGCCAGCAGCTTGGCCGGTGGCAGGGTGATCGGTCAGCCCCAGCATTTT.

This clone was seen more than once but under ten times. The chain is built from TRBV7-2 and TRBJ1-3; TRBD1 matches 8 bases. J was trimmed by 6 bases and V by 5 bases; bases with no gene match: 6. CDR1 and CDR2 from the germline V gene are SGHTA and FQGNSA. This CDR3 has 14 amino acids. The CDR3 bases are TGTGCCAGCAGCCAATCGACAGGGGTAAACACCATATATTTT. It codes for CASSQSTGVNTIYF.

The chain recombines TRBV4-1 with TRBJ2-5, with D perhaps TRBD2 (6 bases). There are 13 residues in the CDR3. Trimming took 6 bases from V and 3 from J, leaving 11 bases between them. The V gene's germline CDR1 is MGHRA and CDR2 YSYEKL. CDR3 DNA: TGCGCCAGCAGTAGGCTAGCGAAAGAGACCCAGTACTTC. Encoded protein: CASSRLAKETQYF.